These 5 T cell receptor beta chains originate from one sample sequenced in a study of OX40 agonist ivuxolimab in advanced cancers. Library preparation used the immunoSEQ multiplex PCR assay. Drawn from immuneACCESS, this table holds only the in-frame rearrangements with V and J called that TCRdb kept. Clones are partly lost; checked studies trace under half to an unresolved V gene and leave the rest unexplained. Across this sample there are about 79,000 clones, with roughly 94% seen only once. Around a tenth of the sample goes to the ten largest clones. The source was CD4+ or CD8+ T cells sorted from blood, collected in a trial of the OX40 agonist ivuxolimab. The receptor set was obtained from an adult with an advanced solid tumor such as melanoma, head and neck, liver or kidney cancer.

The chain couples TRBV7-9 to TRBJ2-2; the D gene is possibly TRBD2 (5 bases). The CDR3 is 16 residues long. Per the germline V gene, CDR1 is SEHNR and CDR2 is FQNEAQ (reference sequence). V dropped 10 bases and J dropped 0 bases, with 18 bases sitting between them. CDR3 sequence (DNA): TGTGCCATCATCCCTGGGAGAAGGTCGAACACCGGGGAGCTGTTTTTT. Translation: CAIIPGRRSNTGELFF.

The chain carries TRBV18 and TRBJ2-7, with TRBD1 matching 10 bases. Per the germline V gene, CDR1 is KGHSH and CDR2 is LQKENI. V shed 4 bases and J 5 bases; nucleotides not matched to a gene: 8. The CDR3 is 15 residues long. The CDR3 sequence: CASSQPGQGLDEQYF. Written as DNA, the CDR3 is TGTGCCAGCTCACAACCGGGACAGGGGTTGGACGAGCAGTACTTC.

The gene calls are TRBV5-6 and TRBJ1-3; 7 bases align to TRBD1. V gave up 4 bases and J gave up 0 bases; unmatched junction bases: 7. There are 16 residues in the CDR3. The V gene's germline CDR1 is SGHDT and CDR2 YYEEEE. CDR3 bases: TGTGCCAGCAGCCCCCGGTGGACAGGCTCTGGAAACACCATATATTTT. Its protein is CASSPRWTGSGNTIYF.

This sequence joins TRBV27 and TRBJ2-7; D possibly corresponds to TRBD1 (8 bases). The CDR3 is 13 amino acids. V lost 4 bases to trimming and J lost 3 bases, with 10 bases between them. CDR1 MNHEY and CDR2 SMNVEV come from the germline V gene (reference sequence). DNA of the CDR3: TGTGCCAGCAGTTACAGGGGGGGCTACGAGCAGTACTTC. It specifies CASSYRGGYEQYF.

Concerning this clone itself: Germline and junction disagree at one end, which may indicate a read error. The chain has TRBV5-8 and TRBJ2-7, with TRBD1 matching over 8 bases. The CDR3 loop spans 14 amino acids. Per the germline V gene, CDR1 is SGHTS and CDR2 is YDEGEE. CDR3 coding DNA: TGTGCCAGCAGCCGCAGGGGGCAATCCTACGGGCAGTACTTC. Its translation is CASSRRGQSYGQYF.